The 24 T cell receptor beta chains listed next were all sequenced from one sample in a study of CD8+ T cells in alopecia areata. Extracted from the samples, RNA was reverse transcribed into cDNA to serve as the sequencing template. The data were produced by immunoSEQ multiplex PCR, yet TCRdb's version contains in-frame clones alone and is incomplete. The data show around 100,000 clones, with none appearing a single time. Sample: lesional skin. These receptors were obtained from a C3H/HeJ mouse with alopecia areata. The mouse line has the MHC haplotype H2-k.

This clone was counted a few times. The gene names here belong to mouse. This CDR3 reads CASGDALANTGQLYF. Incomplete CDR3 DNA: TGTGCCAGCGGTGATGCTCTGGCAAACACCGGG. The chain employs TRBV13-2 and TRBJ2-2; D is unclear. The read gets to within 4 residues of the CDR3 end, and the germline J gene fills in the rest. Per germline, CDR1 NNHNN and CDR2 SYGAGS (reference sequence). V was clipped by 0 bases and J by 0 bases, with 6 bases between them. The CDR3 is made up of 15 amino acids.

The sample holds a few counts of this clone. The gene names given are mouse names. The read ends 4 residues early relative to the CDR3; the germline J gene fills the gap. V usage is TRBV13-3 and J usage is TRBJ2-2, with 8 bases that match TRBD2. The CDR3 spans 16 residues. Germline V gene sequence: CDR1 NNHDY, CDR2 SYVADS. V gave up 2 bases and J gave up 2 bases; unmatched junction bases: 5. CDR3 DNA, as far as it was read: TGTGCCAGCAGTGACCTGGGGGGCGTCAACACCGGG. Translating it yields CASSDLGGVNTG. The whole CDR3 region reads CASSDLGGVNTGQLYF.

This clone appeared a few times. Gene names denote mouse genes. The read gets to within 4 residues of the CDR3 end, and the germline J gene fills in the rest. The chain carries TRBV13-3 and TRBJ2-1; no definite D call. V was pared by 3 bases and J by 3 bases, with 10 bases between. The V gene's germline CDR1 is NNHDY and CDR2 SYVADS. The CDR3 runs 14 residues. The CDR3 DNA, read in part, is TGTGCCAGCAGTGGTGAGGGTTTCTATGCT. It translates to CASSGEGFYA. Given in full, the CDR3 is CASSGEGFYAEQFF.

About this clone itself: Gene names denote mouse genes. The read gets to within 4 residues of the CDR3 end, and the germline J gene fills in the rest. V is TRBV13-2 and J is TRBJ2-7; possibly TRBD1 for D (5 bases). This CDR3 spans 13 amino acids. The V gene's germline CDR1 is NNHNN and CDR2 SYGAGS (reference sequence). The CDR3 sequence: CASGDRRGYEQYF. CDR3 DNA, as far as it was read: TGTGCCAGCGGTGATAGGAGGGGATAT.

This clone has a handful of counts. Gene names are mouse gene names. The read gets to within 4 residues of the CDR3 end, and the germline J gene fills in the rest. The rearrangement joins TRBV13-3 to TRBJ2-4, with 8 bases matching TRBD2. Germline V gives CDR1 NNHDY, CDR2 SYVADS. V lost 8 bases to trimming and J lost 3 bases; unmatched junction nucleotides: 5. CDR3 length: 13 amino acids. CDR3 bases read: TGTGCCAGTGGACTGGGCGGACAAAAC. Protein product: CASGLGGQN. The complete CDR3 protein is CASGLGGQNTLYF.

Concerning this clone: The germline and genes are mouse ones. The missing CDR3 end, 4 residues past where the read stops, is filled in from the germline J gene. V gene TRBV2 combines with J gene TRBJ2-7; possibly TRBD1 for D (5 bases). Germline V CDR1 and CDR2: LGHNA, YSYQKL. CDR3 length: 13 residues. The part of the CDR3 DNA that was read is TGTGCCAGCAGCCAAGAAAGGGGTTAT. Translated, it gives CASSQERGY. In full, the CDR3 reads CASSQERGYEQYF.

This clone occurred a few times. These gene names are mouse names. The missing CDR3 end, 4 residues past where the read stops, is filled in from the germline J gene. This rearrangement joins TRBV17 to TRBJ1-4; D call uncertain. The V gene lost 3 bases and the J gene lost 0 bases, with 5 bases spanning the gap. This CDR3 has 14 residues. Germline CDR1 MNHDT, CDR2 YYDKIL. Incomplete CDR3 DNA: TGTGCTAGCAGTAGCCTCGTTTCCAACGAA. Protein: CASSSLVSNE. The whole CDR3 region reads CASSSLVSNERLFF.

This clone turned up a few times. Gene labels here are mouse ones. The CDR3 end lies 4 residues beyond the end of the read and is filled in from the germline J gene. J is TRBJ2-7 and V is TRBV13-3; 10 positions match TRBD2. Unmatched junction bases numbered 4, after V lost 4 bases and J lost 3 bases. Germline V gene lookup returns CDR1 NNHDY and CDR2 SYVADS. CDR3 length equals 14 residues. CDR3 bases read: TGTGCCAGCAGTCAAGACTGGGGGGTCTAT. Translated: CASSQDWGVY. The entire CDR3 sequence reads CASSQDWGVYEQYF.

This clone was recorded a few times. Gene names refer to mouse genes. The read finishes 4 residues shy of the CDR3 end, and the germline J gene is used to complete it. The chain joins TRBV17 to TRBJ1-1; D is unclear. The V gene lost 8 bases and the J gene lost 0 bases, with 10 bases spanning the gap. The CDR3 is 13 residues long. Germline assignment: CDR1 MNHDT and CDR2 YYDKIL. The CDR3 loop is CASSLSANTEVFF. CDR3 DNA (partial): TGTGCTAGCTCCCTCAGTGCAAACACA.

Many counts were recorded for this clone. Mouse gene names and germline throughout. The CDR3 end is not reached by the read, which stops 4 residues before it; the germline J gene fills it in. V is TRBV13-3 and J is TRBJ2-7, with 9 bases fitting TRBD1. This CDR3 is built from 14 residues. Germline V CDR1 and CDR2: NNHDY, SYVADS. The sequenced part of the CDR3 DNA is TGTGCCAGCAGTCCCGGACAGGGGCGATAT. It translates to CASSPGQGRY. The whole CDR3 protein reads CASSPGQGRYEQYF.

Worth noting for this clone: Gene names denote mouse genes. The read gets to within 4 residues of the CDR3 end, and the germline J gene fills in the rest. This rearrangement joins TRBV19 to TRBJ2-5, with D tentatively TRBD1 (6 bases). Per germline, CDR1 FNHDT and CDR2 SITEND (reference sequence). The CDR3 totals 11 residues. Incomplete CDR3 DNA: TGTGCCAGCACCACAGGGGAC. Its translation is CASTTGD. The full CDR3 sequence reads CASTTGDTQYF.

This clone was seen ten or more times. Genes and germline come from the mouse. The read falls 4 residues short of the CDR3 end, and the missing part is taken from the germline J gene. The V and J genes are TRBV1 and TRBJ2-3; 8 nucleotides line up with TRBD1. The CDR3 has 15 amino acids. V shed 0 bases, J shed 3 bases, and the junction held 2 bases outside the gene matches. From germline, CDR1 is NSQYPW and CDR2 LRSPGD (reference sequence). Here the CDR3 reads CTCSADQGAAETLYF. The part of the CDR3 DNA that was read is TGCACCTGCAGTGCAGATCAGGGGGCGGCAGAA. Together with reference TRBV1 and TRBJ2-3, the CDR3 gives the full variable domain: VTLLEQNPRWRLVPRGQAVNLRCILKNSQYPWMSWYQQDLQKQLQWLFTLRSPGDKEVKSLPGADYLATRVTDTELRLQVANMSQGRTLYCTCSADQGAAETLYFGSGTRLTVL.

This clone was counted between two and nine times. Genes and germline come from the mouse. The read terminates 4 residues ahead of where the CDR3 ends, so the germline J gene completes it. The chain employs TRBV1 and TRBJ1-4; weak D call: TRBD1 (6 bases). The CDR3 covers 15 residues. Looked up from germline, CDR1 is NSQYPW and CDR2 is LRSPGD (reference sequence). V lost 4 bases and J 4 bases, leaving 13 bases between the germline ends. CDR3 bases read: TGCACCTGCAGTGGCCCGGGACAAAGCAACGAA. Its protein is CTCSGPGQSNE. The CDR3, in full, reads CTCSGPGQSNERLFF. The full variable domain, its missing parts supplied by reference TRBV1 and TRBJ1-4, is VTLLEQNPRWRLVPRGQAVNLRCILKNSQYPWMSWYQQDLQKQLQWLFTLRSPGDKEVKSLPGADYLATRVTDTELRLQVANMSQGRTLYCTCSGPGQSNERLFFGHGTKLSVL.

This clone has just a few counts. Any gene name here is a mouse gene name. The read terminates 4 residues before the CDR3 end, so the remaining end is supplied by the germline J gene. The chain uses TRBV19 and TRBJ2-3, with 10 bases matching TRBD2. Trimming at V came to 3 bases and at J to 0 bases, leaving 4 bases not matched to a gene. The CDR3 consists of 16 residues. Looked up from germline, CDR1 is FNHDT and CDR2 is SITEND (reference sequence). The sequenced CDR3 bases are TGTGCCAGCAGTAAGGACTGGGGGAAGAGTGCAGAA. Its protein product is CASSKDWGKSAE. The CDR3 as a whole reads CASSKDWGKSAETLYF. Looking up the rest from reference TRBV19 and TRBJ2-3 gives the full variable domain: GGIITQTPKFLIGQEGQKLTLKCQQNFNHDTMYWYRQDSGKGLRLIYYSITENDLQKGDLSEGYDASREKKSSFSLTVTSAQKNEMAVFLCASSKDWGKSAETLYFGSGTRLTVL.

Comments on this clone: Gene names denote mouse genes. The CDR3 end lies 4 residues beyond the end of the read and is filled in from the germline J gene. The chain carries TRBV13-3 and TRBJ2-7, with D perhaps matching TRBD1 (6 bases). Germline V gene lookup returns CDR1 NNHDY and CDR2 SYVADS. The CDR3 has 14 amino acids. With 2 bases removed from V and 1 base from J, the gap between germline ends came to 10 bases. The CDR3 DNA, read in part, is TGTGCCAGCAGTGAAGACCAGGGGTCCTAT. Encoded protein: CASSEDQGSY. The full CDR3 is CASSEDQGSYEQYF.

This clone was picked up a small number of times. Any gene name here is a mouse gene name. Sequencing ends 4 residues short of the CDR3 end; the germline J gene provides the rest. The V and J genes are TRBV13-3 and TRBJ2-5; TRBD1 agrees at 7 bases. CDR1 NNHDY and CDR2 SYVADS come from the germline V gene. The CDR3 consists of 16 residues. V was pared by 2 bases and J by 0 bases, with 6 bases of the junction left unmatched. The part of the CDR3 DNA that was read is TGTGCCAGCAGTGACCCCGGGACAGATAACCAAGAC. As protein: CASSDPGTDNQD. The complete CDR3 reads CASSDPGTDNQDTQYF.

This clone was detected a few times. Gene names follow the mouse nomenclature. The sequence runs out 4 residues before the end of the CDR3; the remainder is reconstructed from the germline J gene. The chain employs TRBV13-3 and TRBJ1-2; D is uncertain. Deletions cut 2 bases from V and 3 bases from J, with 11 bases between. Per germline, CDR1 NNHDY and CDR2 SYVADS. This CDR3 is built from 14 residues. CDR3 sequence: CASSDGGSYSDYTF. Partial CDR3 DNA: TGTGCCAGCAGTGACGGTGGTTCCTACTCC.

About this clone itself: Genes and germline are mouse. The sequenced fragment ends 4 residues before the CDR3 boundary, so the rest is inferred from the germline J gene. The chain couples TRBV13-1 to TRBJ2-7; D remains unclear. The V gene's germline CDR1 is NSHNY and CDR2 SYGAGN. The CDR3 is made up of 13 amino acids. Between the trimmed V and J ends, which lost 5 bases and 0 bases, there was a span of 9 bases. The CDR3 loop is CASREQSSYEQYF. CDR3 DNA, as far as it was read: TGTGCCAGCAGGGAACAGAGCTCCTAT.

Of note for this clone: Mouse gene names apply. Read data end 4 residues before the CDR3 end; the end is taken from the germline J gene. The sample holds other DNA sequences that translate to the same CDR3. The V and J genes are TRBV13-3 and TRBJ2-5; 11 nucleotides match TRBD2. The CDR3 sequence is 15 residues long. V trimming: 5 bases; J trimming: 1 base; junction bases outside the gene matches: 3. The germline V gene encodes CDR1 NNHDY and CDR2 SYVADS. The CDR3 is CASSRLGGYQDTQYF. The sequenced part of the CDR3 DNA is TGTGCCAGCAGCCGACTGGGGGGGTACCAAGAC. The whole variable domain, filled in from reference TRBV13-3 and TRBJ2-5, reads EAAVTQSPRSKVAVTGGKVTLSCHQTNNHDYMYWYRQDTGHGLRLIHYSYVADSTEKGDIPDGYKASRPSQENFSLILELASLSQTAVYFCASSRLGGYQDTQYFGPGTRLLVL.

With regard to this clone: Genes here carry mouse names. The missing CDR3 end, 4 residues past where the read stops, is filled in from the germline J gene. V and J are TRBV19 and TRBJ2-7; maybe TRBD2 (7 bases). The V and J ends lost 3 bases and 2 bases respectively, with 12 bases between them. The CDR3 runs 14 residues. Germline CDR1 is FNHDT and CDR2 is SITEND (reference sequence). CDR3 sequence reads: CASSTNGGPYEQYF. The DNA read from the CDR3 is TGTGCCAGCAGTACGAATGGGGGGCCCTAT. Full variable domain (rest looked up from reference TRBV19 and TRBJ2-7): GGIITQTPKFLIGQEGQKLTLKCQQNFNHDTMYWYRQDSGKGLRLIYYSITENDLQKGDLSEGYDASREKKSSFSLTVTSAQKNEMAVFLCASSTNGGPYEQYFGPGTRLTVL.

Of note for this clone: The gene names here belong to mouse. The read ends 4 residues shy of where the CDR3 ends; the end is completed using the germline J gene. V is TRBV19 and J is TRBJ2-5; D gene unclear. V lost 7 bases and J 0 bases, leaving 12 bases between the germline ends. The CDR3 is made up of 14 amino acids. Germline values: CDR1 FNHDT, CDR2 SITEND (reference sequence). The CDR3 bases that were read are TGTGCCAGCCGTGCGACTATTAACCAAGAC. It codes for CASRATINQD. The whole CDR3 is CASRATINQDTQYF. Using reference TRBV19 and TRBJ2-5 for the parts outside the CDR3, the full variable domain is GGIITQTPKFLIGQEGQKLTLKCQQNFNHDTMYWYRQDSGKGLRLIYYSITENDLQKGDLSEGYDASREKKSSFSLTVTSAQKNEMAVFLCASRATINQDTQYFGPGTRLLVL.

With respect to this clone: The genes are named according to mouse. Partial CDR3 DNA: TGCACCTGCAGTGCAGGTCCGGGACAGTCAAACACCGGG. Protein sequence: CTCSAGPGQSNTG. The complete CDR3 protein is CTCSAGPGQSNTGQLYF. J is TRBJ2-2 and V is TRBV1, with 7 bases aligning to TRBD1. Sequencing ends 4 residues short of the CDR3 end; the germline J gene provides the rest. Trimming removed 1 base from V and 0 bases from J; junction bases left unmatched: 5. CDR1 NSQYPW and CDR2 LRSPGD come from the germline V gene (reference sequence). The CDR3 sequence is 17 residues long.

At least ten counts were recorded for this clone. The gene names here belong to mouse. The sequenced part of the CDR3 DNA is TGTGCCAGCAGAACAGGGTCTGCT. Translation: CASRTGSA. The full CDR3 protein reads CASRTGSAEQFF. The rearrangement joins TRBV13-3 to TRBJ2-1; tentatively, D is TRBD1 (6 bases). The observed sequence ends 4 residues before the CDR3 terminus, with the missing tail filled in from the germline J gene. The CDR3 spans 12 residues. Germline V gene data show CDR1 as NNHDY and CDR2 as SYVADS. V was clipped by 5 bases and J by 6 bases, with 9 bases between them.

A note on this clone: The genes and germline here are from mouse. The read gets to within 4 residues of the CDR3 end, and the germline J gene fills in the rest. The V gene is TRBV14, the J gene TRBJ2-5, with D maybe TRBD1 (6 bases). The CDR3 is 13 residues long. In germline, CDR1 is SGHDT, CDR2 FRDEAV. The CDR3 here is CASSPHREDTQYF. CDR3 bases read: TGTGCCAGCAGCCCCCACAGGGAGGAC.